Here is one T cell receptor beta chain with its context. The antigen remains unidentified. Additional DNA sequences in this sample encode the identical CDR3. This specimen comes from a study of cytomegalovirus exposure and HLA in healthy donors. Use of 60 Vbeta and 13 Jbeta primers characterized the PCR. Libraries were prepared by immunoSEQ multiplex PCR; TCRdb keeps only in-frame clonotypes and omits some of them. The data show 65,000 to 85,000 clones, roughly 88% seen once. Study results and limitations: Most TCR sequences showed up rarely, but some public TCRs showed up in many donors. Analysis was carried out at a later point, and it linked a missense DCLRE1C variant to TCR beta V- and J-gene trimming. The classifier reportedly diagnosed cytomegalovirus status with high specificity and sensitivity. A few V segments could not be told apart, such as TRBV6-2 and TRBV6-3, and were left out.

Germline CDR1 reads SGDLS; CDR2 reads YYNGEE. Trimming removed 0 bases at V and 0 bases at J, with 7 bases between. There are 15 residues in the CDR3. The sequenced sample consisted of PBMCs. The TCR sequence derives from a woman aged 25 to 45 in good health and CMV-seronegative. This chain uses TRBV9 with TRBJ1-5; the D gene is possibly TRBD1 (5 bases). CDR3 DNA sequence: TGTGCCAGCAGCGTAGGGGGGGATAGCAATCAGCCCCAGCATTTT. Translation gives CASSVGGDSNQPQHF.